The clone carrying this T cell receptor beta chain was counted ten times or more. These data originate in a study of T cells in Graves' hyperthyroidism and ophthalmopathy. RNA transcripts served as the template for amplifying TCR beta CDR3 regions. First-round RT-PCR of the TCR CDR3 relied on the HTBI primer set. MiXCR, applied by TCRdb to the multiplex PCR reads, yields one record per CDR3 protein. Here the sample spans around 600,000 distinct CDR3 sequences, approximately 15% being singletons. Germline V lookup: CDR1 MDHEN, CDR2 SYDVKM. CDR3 size: 14 residues. Trimming took off 7 bases at V and 1 base at J, with 11 bases between the two ends.

The chain has TRBV28 and TRBJ1-5, with D possibly TRBD1 on 6 matching bases. The specimen sequenced was blood. The sequence came from a woman between 40 and 50 years old with Graves' ophthalmopathy. In DNA, the CDR3 is TGTGCCAGCAATTTCGACAGGAGCAATCAGCCCCAGCATTTT. Its translation: CASNFDRSNQPQHF.